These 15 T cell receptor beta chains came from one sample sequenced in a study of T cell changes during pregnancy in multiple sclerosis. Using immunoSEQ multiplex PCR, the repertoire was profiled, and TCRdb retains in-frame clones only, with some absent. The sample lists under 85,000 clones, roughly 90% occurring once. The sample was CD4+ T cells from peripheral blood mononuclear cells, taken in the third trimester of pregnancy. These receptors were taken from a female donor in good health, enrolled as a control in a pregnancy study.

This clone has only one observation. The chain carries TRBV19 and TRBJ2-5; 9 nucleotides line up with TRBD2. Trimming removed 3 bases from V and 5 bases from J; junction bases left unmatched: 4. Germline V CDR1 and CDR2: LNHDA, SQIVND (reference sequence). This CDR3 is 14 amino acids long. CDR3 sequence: CASSMRGGQETQYF. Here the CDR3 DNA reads TGTGCCAGTAGTATGCGGGGGGGCCAGGAGACCCAGTACTTC. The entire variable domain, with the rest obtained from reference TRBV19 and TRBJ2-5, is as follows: DGGITQSPKYLFRKEGQNVTLSCEQNLNHDAMYWYRQDPGQGLRLIYYSQIVNDFQKGDIAEGYSVSREKKESFPLTVTSAQKNPTAFYLCASSMRGGQETQYFGPGTRLLVL.

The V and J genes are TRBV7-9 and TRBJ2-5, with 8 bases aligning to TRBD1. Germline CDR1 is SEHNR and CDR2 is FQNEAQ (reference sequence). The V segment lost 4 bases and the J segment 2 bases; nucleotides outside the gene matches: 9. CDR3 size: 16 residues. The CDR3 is CASSSAGQGKQETQYF. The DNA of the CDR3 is TGTGCCAGCAGCTCCGCCGGACAGGGAAAACAAGAGACCCAGTACTTC.

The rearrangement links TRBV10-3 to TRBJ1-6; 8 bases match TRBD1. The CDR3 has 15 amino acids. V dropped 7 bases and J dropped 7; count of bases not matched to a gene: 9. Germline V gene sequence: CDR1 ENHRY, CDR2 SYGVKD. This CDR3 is CAITPDRESNSPLHF. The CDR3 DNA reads TGTGCCATCACACCGGACAGGGAGTCGAATTCACCCCTCCACTTT.

CDR3 sequence (DNA): TGTGCCTGGAGACAGGGACCTAGCTCCTACGAGCAGTACTTC. It codes for CAWRQGPSSYEQYF. V usage is TRBV30 and J usage is TRBJ2-7, with a possible D match to TRBD1 (6 bases). The CDR3 extends over 14 amino acids. Germline-derived CDR1 and CDR2 are GTSNPN and SVGIG (reference sequence). Trimming cost V 3 bases and J 0 bases, with 12 bases left between them.

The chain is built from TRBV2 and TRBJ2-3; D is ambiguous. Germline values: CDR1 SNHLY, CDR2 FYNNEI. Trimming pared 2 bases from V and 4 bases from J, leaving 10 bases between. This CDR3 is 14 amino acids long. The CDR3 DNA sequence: TGTGCCAGCAGTGAACGGAGCGTCCCAGATACGCAGTATTTT. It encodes CASSERSVPDTQYF.

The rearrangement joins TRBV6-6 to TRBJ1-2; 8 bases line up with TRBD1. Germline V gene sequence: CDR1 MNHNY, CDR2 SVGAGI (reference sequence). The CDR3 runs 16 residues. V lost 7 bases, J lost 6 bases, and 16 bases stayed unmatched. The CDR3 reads CASTPGTGGGTDGYTF. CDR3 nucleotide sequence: TGTGCCAGCACCCCTGGTACAGGGGGTGGAACGGATGGCTACACCTTC.

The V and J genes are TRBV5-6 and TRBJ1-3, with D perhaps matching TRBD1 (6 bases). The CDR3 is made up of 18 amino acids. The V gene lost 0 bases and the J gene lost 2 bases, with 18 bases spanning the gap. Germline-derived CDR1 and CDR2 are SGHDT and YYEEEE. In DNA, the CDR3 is TGTGCCAGCAGCTTGGTTGAGGGTCAACCAGGGGCTGGAAACACCATATATTTT. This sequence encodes CASSLVEGQPGAGNTIYF.

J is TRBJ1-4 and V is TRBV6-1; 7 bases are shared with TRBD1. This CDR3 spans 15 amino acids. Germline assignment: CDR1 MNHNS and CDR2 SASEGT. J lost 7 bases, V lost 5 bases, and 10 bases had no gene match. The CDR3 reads CASSSLQGIGEKLFF. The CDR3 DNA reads TGTGCCAGCAGTTCTCTACAGGGGATAGGTGAAAAACTGTTTTTT.

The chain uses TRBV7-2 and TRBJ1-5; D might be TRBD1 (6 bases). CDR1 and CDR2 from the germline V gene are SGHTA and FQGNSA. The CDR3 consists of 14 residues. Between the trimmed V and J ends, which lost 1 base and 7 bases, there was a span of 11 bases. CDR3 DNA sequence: TGTGCCAGCAGCTTAGTCCCAGGGGAACAGCCCCAGCATTTT. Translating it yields CASSLVPGEQPQHF.

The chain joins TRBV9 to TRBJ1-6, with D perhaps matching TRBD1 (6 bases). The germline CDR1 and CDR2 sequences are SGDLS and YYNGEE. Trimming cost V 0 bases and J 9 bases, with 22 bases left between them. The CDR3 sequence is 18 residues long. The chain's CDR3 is CASSVDLGTRGSGSPLHF. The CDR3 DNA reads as TGTGCCAGCAGCGTAGATTTGGGAACGAGGGGGTCCGGTTCACCCCTCCACTTT.

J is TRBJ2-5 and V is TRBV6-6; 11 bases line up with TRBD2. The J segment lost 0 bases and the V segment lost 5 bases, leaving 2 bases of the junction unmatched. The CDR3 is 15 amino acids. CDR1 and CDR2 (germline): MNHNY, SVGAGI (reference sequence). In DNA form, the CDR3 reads TGTGCCAGCAGTGTGACTAGCGGGGACCAAGAGACCCAGTACTTC. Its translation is CASSVTSGDQETQYF.

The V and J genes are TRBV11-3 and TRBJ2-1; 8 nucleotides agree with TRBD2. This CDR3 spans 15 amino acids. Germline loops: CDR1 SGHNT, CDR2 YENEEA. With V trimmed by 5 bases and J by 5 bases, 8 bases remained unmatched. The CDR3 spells CASSLGAGGNNEQFF. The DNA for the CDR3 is TGTGCCAGCAGCCTAGGGGCGGGGGGCAACAATGAGCAGTTCTTC. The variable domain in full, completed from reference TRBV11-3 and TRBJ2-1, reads EAGVVQSPRYKIIEKKQPVAFWCNPISGHNTLYWYLQNLGQGPELLIRYENEEAVDDSQLPKDRFSAERLKGVDSTLKIQPAELGDSAVYLCASSLGAGGNNEQFFGPGTRLTVL.

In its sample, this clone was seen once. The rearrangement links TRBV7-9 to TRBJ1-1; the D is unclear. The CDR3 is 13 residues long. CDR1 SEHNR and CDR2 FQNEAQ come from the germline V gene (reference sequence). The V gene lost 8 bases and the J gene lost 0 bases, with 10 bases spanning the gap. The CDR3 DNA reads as TGTGCCAGCCAAAAAGCCTTGAACACTGAAGCTTTCTTT. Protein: CASQKALNTEAFF.

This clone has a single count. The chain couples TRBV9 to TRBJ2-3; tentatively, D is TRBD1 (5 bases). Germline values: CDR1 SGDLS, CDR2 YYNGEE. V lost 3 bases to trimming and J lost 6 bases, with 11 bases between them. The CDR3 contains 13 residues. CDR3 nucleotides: TGTGCCAGCAGCGAGGGGATCCGGGATACGCAGTATTTT. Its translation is CASSEGIRDTQYF.

This CDR3 is CASSKGQGTYEQYF. CDR3 coding DNA: TGTGCCAGCAGCAAGGGACAGGGAACCTACGAGCAGTACTTC. This rearrangement joins TRBV13 to TRBJ2-7; 9 bases are shared with TRBD1. Germline V gene sequence: CDR1 PRHDT, CDR2 FYEKMQ (reference sequence). J gave up 2 bases and V 5 bases, and 4 bases lay outside the gene matches. The CDR3 consists of 14 residues.